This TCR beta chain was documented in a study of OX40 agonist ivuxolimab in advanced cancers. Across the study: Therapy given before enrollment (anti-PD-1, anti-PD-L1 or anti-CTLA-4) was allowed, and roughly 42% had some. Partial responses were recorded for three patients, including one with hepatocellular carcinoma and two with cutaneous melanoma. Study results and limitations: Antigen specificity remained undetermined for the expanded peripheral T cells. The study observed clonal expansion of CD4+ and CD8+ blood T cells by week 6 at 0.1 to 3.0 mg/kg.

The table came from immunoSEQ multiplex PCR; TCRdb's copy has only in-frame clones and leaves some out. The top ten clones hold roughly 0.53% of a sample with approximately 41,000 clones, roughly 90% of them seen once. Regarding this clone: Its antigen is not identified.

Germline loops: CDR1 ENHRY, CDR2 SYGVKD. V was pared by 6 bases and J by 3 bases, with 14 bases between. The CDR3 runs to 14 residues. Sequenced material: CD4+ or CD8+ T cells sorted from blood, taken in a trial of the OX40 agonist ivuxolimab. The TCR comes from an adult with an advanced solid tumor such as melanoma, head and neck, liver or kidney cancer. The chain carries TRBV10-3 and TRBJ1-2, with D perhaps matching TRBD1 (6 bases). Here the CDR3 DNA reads TGTGCCATCAGCGCAGGGGAGTTACACTATGGCTACACCTTC. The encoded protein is CAISAGELHYGYTF.